These T cell receptor beta chains were read from a single sample in a study of shared clonotypes between healthy human individuals. Libraries were prepared by immunoSEQ multiplex PCR; TCRdb keeps only in-frame clonotypes and omits some of them. Among some 2.1 million clones, roughly 94% were seen once, and the ten largest hold 0.13%. The sample was naive CD4+ T cells sorted from blood. Source of these receptors: a man aged 18-30 years in good health. CDR3s include the opening cysteine and the closing phenylalanine or tryptophan. The order of the fields is V gene, D gene, J gene, clone size, CDR3 length, CDR3 DNA, CDR3 protein. A D gene is named only where the DNA matches it firmly. For some rows the clone size is stated as once, few or many, or as a class when expanded; others skip it.

TRBV19	.	TRBJ1-1	.	15	TGTGCCAGTAGTATAGAAAGGACCTTTAACACTGAAGCTTTCTTT	CASSIERTFNTEAFF
TRBV29-1	TRBD2	TRBJ2-5	.	13	TGCAGCGTTGAAACTAGCGGGATTGGGACCCAGTACTTC	CSVETSGIGTQYF
TRBV28	TRBD1	TRBJ2-2	.	21	TGTGCCAGCAGTTTAGGAAAGATAACGGACAGGGCCGGGGACGACACCGGGGAGCTGTTTTTT	CASSLGKITDRAGDDTGELFF
TRBV7-2	.	TRBJ2-2	.	16	TGTGCCAGCAGCGCGCGGGACAGAAAAAACACCGGGGAGCTGTTTTTT	CASSARDRKNTGELFF
TRBV7-9	.	TRBJ2-2	.	13	TGTGCCAGCAGCTTAAGCAGTCCCGGGGAGCTGTTTTTT	CASSLSSPGELFF
TRBV5-4	.	TRBJ2-7	.	15	TGTGCCAGCACCCCGCTCCCCGCGGGGCCCTACGAGCAGTACTTC	CASTPLPAGPYEQYF
TRBV7-8	TRBD1	TRBJ1-5	once	15	TGTGCCAGCAGCTTCGGAGGGACAGAACAGCAGCCCCAGCATTTT	CASSFGGTEQQPQHF
TRBV12-5	.	TRBJ2-1	.	13	TGTGCTAGTGCCAAGGACGGACACAATGAGCAGTTCTTC	CASAKDGHNEQFF
TRBV9	TRBD2	TRBJ2-7	.	15	TGTGCCAGCAGCGTAGGAGGCGGGGGGACCTACGAGCAGTACTTC	CASSVGGGGTYEQYF
TRBV9	TRBD1	TRBJ1-4	.	17	TGTGCCAGCAGCGTAACAGGACAGGGCGGAGGATATGAAAAACTGTTTTTT	CASSVTGQGGGYEKLFF
TRBV15	.	TRBJ2-1	.	15	TGTGCCACCAGCAGAGACAGGGGTTCCTACAATGAGCAGTTCTTC	CATSRDRGSYNEQFF
TRBV9	.	TRBJ2-3	.	16	TGTGCCAGCAGCGTAACGAGCGAGATAAGCACAGATACGCAGTATTTT	CASSVTSEISTDTQYF
TRBV15	TRBD1	TRBJ2-3	.	15	TGTGCCACCAGCAAAAGGACAGGGGTGGCAGATACGCAGTATTTT	CATSKRTGVADTQYF
TRBV28	.	TRBJ1-5	.	12	TGTGCCAGTAATACAGGGAAAGAGCCCCAGCATTTT	CASNTGKEPQHF
TRBV19	.	TRBJ1-5	.	15	TGTGCCAGTAGTTTCTCGGCAGGGCGAAGTCAGCCCCAGCATTTT	CASSFSAGRSQPQHF
TRBV7-6	.	TRBJ1-1	.	15	TGTGCCAGCAGCTCTACAGGGACTTGGAACACTGAAGCTTTCTTT	CASSSTGTWNTEAFF
TRBV18	.	TRBJ2-7	.	14	TGTGCCAGCTCACCCCTCCCGAGCTCCTACGAGCAGTACTTC	CASSPLPSSYEQYF
TRBV6-1	.	TRBJ2-5	.	10	TGTGCCAGCAGTGAAGTGGTCCAGTACTTC	CASSEVVQYF
TRBV2	.	TRBJ1-6	.	19	TGTGCCAGCACGAACTTTCTGGGGCTGGCCACTCAGGTGGGTTCACCCCTCCACTTT	CASTNFLGLATQVGSPLHF
TRBV9	.	TRBJ1-3	.	18	TGTGCCAGCAGCGTAGGAGGAACAGGAAAATCCTCTGGAAACACCATATATTTT	CASSVGGTGKSSGNTIYF
TRBV11-2	TRBD2	TRBJ2-5	.	17	TGTGCCAGCAGCTTAGGGGGACTAGCGGCCGTTTATGAGACCCAGTACTTC	CASSLGGLAAVYETQYF
TRBV2	TRBD1	TRBJ1-4	.	12	TGTGCCAGCAGTGGACAGGGAGAAAAACTGTTTTTT	CASSGQGEKLFF
TRBV30	.	TRBJ2-3	.	14	TGTGCCTGGAGTGTACCCCGGGAGATAGATACGCAGTATTTT	CAWSVPREIDTQYF
TRBV6-5	.	TRBJ1-6	.	15	TGTGCCAGCAGTTACGGGGGACCTTATAATTCACCCCTCCACTTT	CASSYGGPYNSPLHF
TRBV2	TRBD2	TRBJ2-7	once	15	TGTGCCAGCAGTGGAGGAGGCAGGTGGGGAGGGGAGCAGTACTTC	CASSGGGRWGGEQYF
TRBV5-4	.	TRBJ2-7	.	14	TGTGCCAGCAGCTTGCGAGGGGGCTCCTACGAGCAGTACTTC	CASSLRGGSYEQYF
TRBV7-3	.	TRBJ2-5	.	15	TGTGCCAGCAGCTTGGTCGGGGTCTCGAGAGAGACCCAGTACTTC	CASSLVGVSRETQYF
TRBV5-1	.	TRBJ1-5	.	14	TGCGCCAGCAGCTTGGGTTCTCCTTTAGGAGCCCAGCATTTT	CASSLGSPLGAQHF
TRBV27	TRBD2	TRBJ2-7	.	16	TGTGCCAGCAGTTCGAACCCTAGCGGGCGCTCCTACGAGCAGTACTTC	CASSSNPSGRSYEQYF
TRBV6-1	.	TRBJ2-7	.	14	TGTGCCAGCACCGCAGAAGGGGGTTTTTTCGAGCAGTACTTC	CASTAEGGFFEQYF
TRBV7-7	.	TRBJ2-6	.	18	TGTGCTAGCAGCCCCAATTCGGTCGGGACCTCTGGGGCCAACGTCCTGACTTTC	CASSPNSVGTSGANVLTF
TRBV27	.	TRBJ2-7	.	14	TGTGCCAGCAGCTTGAACAGGGAGAAGTACGAGCAGTACTTC	CASSLNREKYEQYF
TRBV4-1	TRBD1	TRBJ2-7	once	17	TGCGCCAGCAGCCAAGAAGGCCGGACAGGGGGAAGGTACGAGCAGTACTTC	CASSQEGRTGGRYEQYF
TRBV28	TRBD2	TRBJ2-3	.	19	TGTGCCAGCAGCACGTCCCGACTAGCGGGGGGTTTTGGCACAGATACGCAGTATTTT	CASSTSRLAGGFGTDTQYF
TRBV6-5	.	TRBJ1-1	.	15	TGTGCCAGCAGTTACAACCCAGGGGAGAACACTGAAGCTTTCTTT	CASSYNPGENTEAFF
TRBV11-2	.	TRBJ2-2	.	13	TGTGCCAGCACCAGAGAGGGGTCCGGGGAGCTGTTTTTT	CASTREGSGELFF
TRBV4-1	TRBD2	TRBJ2-3	.	19	TGCGCCAGCAGCCAAGCAGGTAGCGGGAGGGCCGGGGTGTTCGATACGCAGTATTTT	CASSQAGSGRAGVFDTQYF
TRBV29-1	.	TRBJ2-3	.	14	TGCAGCGCTTTCGTTGGGACTAGCACAGATACGCAGTATTTT	CSAFVGTSTDTQYF
TRBV7-2	.	TRBJ1-2	.	16	TGTGCCAGCAGCTTAGCGGGGGGGGACGCTAACTATGGCTACACCTTC	CASSLAGGDANYGYTF
TRBV6-1	.	TRBJ2-5	.	10	TGTGCCAGCAGTCTTCTCACCCAGTACTTC	CASSLLTQYF
TRBV18	.	TRBJ1-6	.	17	TGTGCCAGCTCACCATTGGGGGCAAGCTCCTATAATTCACCCCTCCACTTT	CASSPLGASSYNSPLHF